This T cell receptor beta chain was identified in a study of shared clonotypes between healthy human individuals. This CDR3 region has 18 residues. CDR1 is WSHSY and CDR2 is SAAADI in the germline V gene. The V and J ends lost 1 base and 0 bases respectively, with 13 bases between them. This clone showed up just once. The assay was immunoSEQ multiplex PCR, and TCRdb's table has in-frame clones only and misses some. The sample holds some 1 million clones, around 75% seen once. The sequencing input was memory CD4+ T cells sorted from blood. Described subset: CD45RA-negative fraction. This clonotype was obtained from a man aged 18 to 30 in good health. The chain couples TRBV10-2 to TRBJ2-6, with a possible D match to TRBD1 (6 bases). As DNA, the CDR3 is TGCGCCAGCAGTGAGTTTGGACAGTCCGTCTCTGGGGCCAACGTCCTGACTTTC. Protein product: CASSEFGQSVSGANVLTF.